This entry is about one TCR beta chain. Its specificity is unknown. This sample was included in a study of identical twins. TCRdb passed the 5' RACE reads through MiXCR, listing each CDR3 protein once. The sample holds hundreds of thousands of distinct CDR3 sequences, about 7.3% seen once. Study-wide results and limits: Cord blood beta clonotypes present at high abundance carried fewer insertions; no such pattern appeared in memory repertoires. Cross-sectional statistical analysis, not tracking of the same donors, underpinned the conclusions.

Germline CDR1 WSHSY, CDR2 SAAADI. V was pared by 3 bases and J by 4 bases, with 6 bases of the junction left unmatched. The CDR3 extends over 17 amino acids. In addition, the sample was reused for a study of yellow fever vaccine responses in identical twins.

This receptor was identified in a woman aged 18-30 years in good health. The chain carries TRBV10-2 and TRBJ2-5, with 15 nucleotides matching TRBD2. Input material: memory (CD45RO+) T cells sorted from blood. CDR3 sequence (DNA): TGCGCCAGCAGTGAAGGAAGGACTAGCGGGAGGGGAGAGACCCAGTACTTC. Protein: CASSEGRTSGRGETQYF.